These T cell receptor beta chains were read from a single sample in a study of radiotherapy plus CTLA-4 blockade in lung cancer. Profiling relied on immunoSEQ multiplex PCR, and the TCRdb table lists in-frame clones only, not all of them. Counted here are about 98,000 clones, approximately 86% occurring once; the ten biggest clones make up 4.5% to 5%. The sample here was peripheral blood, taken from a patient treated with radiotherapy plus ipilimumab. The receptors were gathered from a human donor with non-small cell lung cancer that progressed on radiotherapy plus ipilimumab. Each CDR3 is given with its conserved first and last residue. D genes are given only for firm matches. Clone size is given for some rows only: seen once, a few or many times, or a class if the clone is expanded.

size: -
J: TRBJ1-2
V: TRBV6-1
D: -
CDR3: CASGGPNYGYTF
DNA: TGTGCCAGCGGGGGACCCAACTATGGCTACACCTTC

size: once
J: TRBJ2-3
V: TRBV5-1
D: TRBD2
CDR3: CASRWASGRDTQYF
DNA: TGCGCCAGCAGGTGGGCTAGCGGGAGAGATACGCAGTATTTT

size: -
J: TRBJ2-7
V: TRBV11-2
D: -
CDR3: CASSLDLYEQYF
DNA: TGTGCCAGCAGCTTAGACCTCTACGAGCAGTACTTC

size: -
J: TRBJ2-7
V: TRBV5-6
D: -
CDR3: CASSSPTGVYEQYF
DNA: TGTGCCAGCAGCTCCCCCACGGGCGTCTACGAGCAGTACTTC

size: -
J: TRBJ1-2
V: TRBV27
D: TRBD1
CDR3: CASRVTGVGYGYTF
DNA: TGTGCCAGCAGGGTGACAGGGGTTGGCTATGGCTACACCTTC

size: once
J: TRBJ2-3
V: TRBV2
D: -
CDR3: CASSALGLPRRGFTDTQYF
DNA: TGTGCCAGCAGTGCTTTGGGACTCCCACGAAGGGGTTTCACAGATACGCAGTATTTT

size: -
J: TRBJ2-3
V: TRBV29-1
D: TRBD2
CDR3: CSVDGTSGRDTDTQYF
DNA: TGCAGCGTTGATGGGACTAGCGGGAGAGACACAGATACGCAGTATTTT

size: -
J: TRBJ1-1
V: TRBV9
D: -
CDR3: CASSVGTGEAFF
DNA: TGTGCCAGCAGCGTAGGTACAGGTGAAGCTTTCTTT

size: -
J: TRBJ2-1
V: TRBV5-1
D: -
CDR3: CASSLTEGNEQFF
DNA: TGCGCCAGCAGCCTCACGGAGGGGAATGAGCAGTTCTTC

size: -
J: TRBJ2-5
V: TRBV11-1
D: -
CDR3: CASSSGTGKETQYF
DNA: TGTGCCAGCAGCTCGGGGACTGGCAAAGAGACCCAGTACTTC

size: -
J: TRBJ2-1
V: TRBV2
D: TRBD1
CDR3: CASRAPGQLYEQFF
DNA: TGTGCCAGCAGGGCACCGGGACAGCTGTATGAGCAGTTCTTC

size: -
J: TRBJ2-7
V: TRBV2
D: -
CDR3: CASSAKGFSYEQYF
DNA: TGTGCCAGCAGTGCGAAGGGATTCTCCTACGAGCAGTACTTC

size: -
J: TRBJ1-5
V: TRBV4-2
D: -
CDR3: CASSQDGRTQQPQHF
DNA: TGTGCCAGCAGCCAAGACGGGCGAACTCAACAGCCCCAGCATTTT

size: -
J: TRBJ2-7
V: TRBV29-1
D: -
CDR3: CSTRGPSYEQYF
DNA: TGCAGCACACGCGGGCCCTCCTACGAGCAGTACTTC

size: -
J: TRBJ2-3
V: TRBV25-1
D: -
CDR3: CASSAGASTDTQYF
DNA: TGTGCCAGCAGTGCAGGGGCTAGCACAGATACGCAGTATTTT

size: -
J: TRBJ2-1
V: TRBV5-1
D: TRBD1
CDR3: CASSLGTDNEQFF
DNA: TGCGCCAGCAGCCTCGGGACAGACAATGAGCAGTTCTTC

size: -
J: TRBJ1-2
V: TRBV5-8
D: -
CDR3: CASSPQGYGYTF
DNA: TGTGCCAGCAGCCCACAGGGCTATGGCTACACCTTC

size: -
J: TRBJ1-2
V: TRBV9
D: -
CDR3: CASSDLQGNYGYTF
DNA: TGTGCCAGCAGCGACCTACAGGGTAACTATGGCTACACCTTC

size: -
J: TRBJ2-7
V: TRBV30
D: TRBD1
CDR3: CAWRRTGAYEQYF
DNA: TGTGCCTGGAGGCGGACAGGGGCCTACGAGCAGTACTTC

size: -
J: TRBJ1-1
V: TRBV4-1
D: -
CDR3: CASSTEVEAFF
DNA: TGCGCCAGCTCCACAGAGGTAGAAGCTTTCTTT

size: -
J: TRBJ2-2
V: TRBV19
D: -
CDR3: CASFSGELFF
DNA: TGTGCCAGTTTCTCCGGGGAGCTGTTTTTT

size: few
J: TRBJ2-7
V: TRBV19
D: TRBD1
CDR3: CASSHRGLDEQYF
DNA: TGTGCCAGTAGCCACAGGGGGCTCGACGAGCAGTACTTC

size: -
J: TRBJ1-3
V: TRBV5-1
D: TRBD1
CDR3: CASSSTGDGNTIYF
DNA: TGCGCCAGCAGCTCGACAGGGGACGGAAACACCATATATTTT

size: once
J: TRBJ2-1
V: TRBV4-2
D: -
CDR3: CASSQVNRNKEQFF
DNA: TGTGCCAGCAGCCAAGTGAACCGGAACAAAGAGCAGTTCTTC

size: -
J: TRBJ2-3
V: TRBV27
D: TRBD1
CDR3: CASSLRDRDTQYF
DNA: TGTGCCAGCAGTTTGCGGGACAGGGATACGCAGTATTTT

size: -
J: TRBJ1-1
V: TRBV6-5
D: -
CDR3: CASSPLGRGYTEAFF
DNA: TGTGCCAGCAGTCCCCTAGGCAGAGGCTACACTGAAGCTTTCTTT

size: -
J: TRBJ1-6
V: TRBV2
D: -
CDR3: CASSLTLLNSPLHF
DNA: TGTGCCAGCAGCTTGACATTGTTGAATTCACCCCTCCACTTT

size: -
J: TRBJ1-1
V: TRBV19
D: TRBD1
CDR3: CASSVRGPDTEAFF
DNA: TGTGCCAGTAGTGTCAGGGGGCCCGACACTGAAGCTTTCTTT

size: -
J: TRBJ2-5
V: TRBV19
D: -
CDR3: CASSILGAGETQYF
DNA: TGTGCCAGTAGTATTTTGGGGGCAGGCGAGACCCAGTACTTC

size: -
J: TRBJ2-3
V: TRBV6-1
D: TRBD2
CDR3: CASSLPGLGTDTQYF
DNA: TGTGCCAGCAGTTTACCGGGACTAGGAACAGATACGCAGTATTTT

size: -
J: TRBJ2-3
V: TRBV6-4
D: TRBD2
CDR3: CAPSGGRTDTQYF
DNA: TGTGCCCCGTCGGGCGGGAGGACAGATACGCAGTATTTT

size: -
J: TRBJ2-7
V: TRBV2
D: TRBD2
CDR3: CASRGRDYEQYF
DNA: TGTGCCAGCAGGGGGAGGGACTACGAGCAGTACTTC

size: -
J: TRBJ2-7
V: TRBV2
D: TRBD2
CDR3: CASIPTTSGSHYEQYF
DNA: TGTGCCAGCATACCTACCACTAGCGGATCGCATTACGAGCAGTACTTC

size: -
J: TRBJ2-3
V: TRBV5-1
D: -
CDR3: CASSLVGFSTDTQYF
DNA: TGCGCCAGCAGCTTGGTCGGGTTTAGCACAGATACGCAGTATTTT

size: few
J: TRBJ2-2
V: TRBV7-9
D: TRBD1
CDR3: CASSHRVQGAGELFF
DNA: TGTGCCAGCAGCCACCGGGTACAGGGGGCCGGGGAGCTGTTTTTT

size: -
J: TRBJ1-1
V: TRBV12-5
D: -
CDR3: CASALFTEAFF
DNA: TGTGCTAGTGCTCTTTTCACTGAAGCTTTCTTT

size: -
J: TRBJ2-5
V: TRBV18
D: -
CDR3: CASSPLGGKETQYF
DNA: TGTGCCAGCTCACCACTTGGCGGAAAAGAGACCCAGTACTTC

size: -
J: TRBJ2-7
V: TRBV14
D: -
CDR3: CASSGLLNHEQYF
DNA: TGTGCCAGCAGCGGGCTACTAAACCACGAGCAGTACTTC

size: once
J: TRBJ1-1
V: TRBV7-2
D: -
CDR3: CASTLRGIGQGRTEAFF
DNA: TGTGCCAGCACCCTCAGAGGAATTGGGCAGGGACGGACTGAAGCTTTCTTT

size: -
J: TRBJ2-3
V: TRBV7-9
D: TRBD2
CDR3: CASSDVGGTQYF
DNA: TGTGCCAGCAGCGACGTCGGGGGGACGCAGTATTTT

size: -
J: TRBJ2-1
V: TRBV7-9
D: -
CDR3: CASSLMTGEQFF
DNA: TGTGCCAGCAGCTTAATGACAGGCGAGCAGTTCTTC

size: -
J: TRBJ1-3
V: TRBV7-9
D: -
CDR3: CASSPGTDSGNTIYF
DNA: TGTGCCAGCAGCCCCGGGACGGACTCTGGAAACACCATATATTTT

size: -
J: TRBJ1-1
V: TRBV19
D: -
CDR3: CASSPPWLGNAFF
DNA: TGTGCCAGTAGTCCCCCTTGGCTGGGGAACGCTTTCTTT

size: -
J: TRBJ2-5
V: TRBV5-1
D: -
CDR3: CASSLDGQDQETQYF
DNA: TGCGCCAGCAGCTTGGACGGACAAGATCAAGAGACCCAGTACTTC

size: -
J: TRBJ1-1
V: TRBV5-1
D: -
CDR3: CASSLANFSPIQVGEAFF
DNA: TGCGCCAGCAGCTTGGCCAACTTCTCCCCCATACAGGTTGGTGAAGCTTTCTTT

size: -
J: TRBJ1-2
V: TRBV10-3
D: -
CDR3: CAISSDGQTVYGYTF
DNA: TGTGCCATCAGCAGCGACGGACAGACAGTATATGGCTACACCTTC

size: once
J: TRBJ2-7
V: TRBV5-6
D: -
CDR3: CASSLGAAPEQYF
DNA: TGTGCCAGCAGCTTGGGGGCAGCCCCCGAGCAGTACTTC

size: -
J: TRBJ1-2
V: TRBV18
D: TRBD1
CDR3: CASSPGGTGTGTF
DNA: TGTGCCAGCTCACCAGGAGGGACAGGGACTGGTACCTTC

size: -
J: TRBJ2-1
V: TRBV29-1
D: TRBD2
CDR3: CSVEQVAGYNEQFF
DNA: TGCAGCGTTGAACAGGTAGCGGGATACAATGAGCAGTTCTTC

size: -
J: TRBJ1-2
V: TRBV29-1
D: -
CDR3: CSVGRAGTPGIYGYTF
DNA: TGCAGCGTTGGCCGAGCCGGGACCCCCGGAATATATGGCTACACCTTC

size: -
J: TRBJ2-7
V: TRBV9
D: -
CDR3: CASSVDWGSYEQYF
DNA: TGTGCCAGCAGCGTAGATTGGGGATCCTACGAGCAGTACTTC

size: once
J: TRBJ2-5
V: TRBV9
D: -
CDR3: CASSVTPWGEETQYF
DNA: TGTGCCAGCAGCGTAACCCCCTGGGGGGAAGAGACCCAGTACTTC

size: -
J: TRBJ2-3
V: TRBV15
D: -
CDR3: CATSPRGDTQYF
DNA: TGTGCCACCAGCCCCCGAGGAGATACGCAGTATTTT

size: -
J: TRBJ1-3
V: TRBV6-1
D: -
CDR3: CASSIGEDSGNTIYF
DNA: TGTGCCAGCAGTATAGGGGAAGACTCTGGAAACACCATATATTTT

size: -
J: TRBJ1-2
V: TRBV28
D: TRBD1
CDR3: CASTGGSGYTF
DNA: TGTGCCAGCACAGGGGGCTCAGGCTACACCTTC

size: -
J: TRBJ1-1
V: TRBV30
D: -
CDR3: CASGGRVEAFF
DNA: TGTGCCTCCGGGGGCCGGGTAGAAGCTTTCTTT

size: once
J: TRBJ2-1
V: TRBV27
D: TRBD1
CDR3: CASRDRGTYNEQFF
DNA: TGTGCCAGCAGGGACAGGGGGACCTACAATGAGCAGTTCTTC